These 29 T cell receptor beta chains were all obtained from the same sample, sequenced in a study of CD8+ T cells in alopecia areata. RNA, once extracted, was reverse transcribed into cDNA for use as the sequencing template. The data were produced by immunoSEQ multiplex PCR, yet TCRdb's version contains in-frame clones alone and is incomplete. The sample holds about 210,000 clones; over 60% are singletons and the top ten take more than 3.5%. Regarding treatment: oral pan-JAK inhibitor, 5-10 mg twice daily. The starting material was CD4+ T cells sorted from blood, obtained at week 4, from a patient treated with tofacitinib. Receptor source: a human donor with alopecia areata.

V usage is TRBV7-2 and J usage is TRBJ1-2, with no clear D. This CDR3 has 12 residues. Germline V CDR1 and CDR2: SGHTA, FQGNSA. With 4 bases removed from V and 5 bases from J, the gap between germline ends came to 8 bases. CDR3 amino acids: CASSYVGYGYTF. The CDR3 region has the DNA TGTGCCAGCAGCTACGTCGGGTATGGCTACACCTTC.

The chain has TRBV19 and TRBJ1-5; 7 bases line up with TRBD1. Losses at the gene ends were 3 bases for V and 9 bases for J; bases not matched to a gene: 11. Per germline, CDR1 LNHDA and CDR2 SQIVND (reference sequence). CDR3 length: 15 amino acids. The CDR3: CASSIRDRAPRPQHF. DNA of the CDR3: TGTGCCAGTAGTATCCGTGACAGGGCCCCTCGGCCCCAGCATTTT.

This chain links TRBV30 with TRBJ2-5; a possible D gene is TRBD1 (5 bases). There are 14 residues in the CDR3. V shed 4 bases and J shed 5 bases, with 17 bases lying between them. The V gene's germline CDR1 is GTSNPN and CDR2 SVGIG (reference sequence). CDR3 loop: CAWNGVGVRETQYF. Written as DNA, the CDR3 is TGTGCCTGGAACGGAGTAGGGGTGAGGGAGACCCAGTACTTC.

The V gene is TRBV2, the J gene TRBJ2-3; 8 nucleotides agree with TRBD2. V was clipped by 6 bases and J by 5 bases; unmatched bases: 7. The length of the CDR3 is 14 residues. Germline CDR1 reads SNHLY; CDR2 reads FYNNEI. The CDR3 protein is CASRPGLGVDTQYF. CDR3 nucleotide sequence: TGTGCCAGCAGGCCGGGACTAGGGGTAGATACGCAGTATTTT.

This chain joins TRBV5-6 and TRBJ2-7; a possible D gene is TRBD1 (6 bases). V lost 0 bases and J 2 bases, leaving 21 bases between the germline ends. The CDR3 is 18 residues long. The germline gives CDR1 SGHDT, CDR2 YYEEEE. The CDR3 nucleotides read TGTGCCAGCAGCTTGGTTGGTAGGGGGTCGCCGACAGCCTACGAGCAGTACTTC. Translation: CASSLVGRGSPTAYEQYF. Filled out from reference TRBV5-6 and TRBJ2-7, the complete variable domain reads DAGVTQSPTHLIKTRGQQVTLRCSPKSGHDTVSWYQQALGQGPQFIFQYYEEEERQRGNFPDRFSGHQFPNYSSELNVNALLLGDSALYLCASSLVGRGSPTAYEQYFGPGTRLTVT.

The rearrangement uses TRBV5-6 and TRBJ2-2; 7 bases agree with TRBD1. Germline values: CDR1 SGHDT, CDR2 YYEEEE. CDR3 size: 14 residues. J gave up 5 bases and V 3 bases, and 4 bases lay outside the gene matches. The CDR3 is CASSYDRVTGELFF. CDR3 nucleotide sequence: TGTGCCAGCAGCTATGACAGGGTGACCGGGGAGCTGTTTTTT.

This chain joins TRBV11-3 and TRBJ2-5, with TRBD1 matching over 7 bases. CDR1 SGHNT and CDR2 YENEEA come from the germline V gene. Trimming removed 5 bases from V and 1 base from J; junction bases left unmatched: 7. The CDR3 has 15 amino acids. The CDR3 DNA reads as TGTGCCAGCAGCCCCCGGACAGGAAGCCAAGAGACCCAGTACTTC. It is translated as CASSPRTGSQETQYF.

The rearrangement joins TRBV28 to TRBJ1-1; D call uncertain. The CDR3 loop spans 12 amino acids. Trimming pared 2 bases from V and 11 bases from J, leaving 12 bases between. Germline-derived CDR1 and CDR2 are MDHEN and SYDVKM. The CDR3 here is CASSLGEGGAFF. The CDR3, as DNA: TGTGCCAGCAGTTTAGGGGAGGGCGGGGCTTTCTTT. Drawing the rest from reference TRBV28 and TRBJ1-1, the complete variable domain is DVKVTQSSRYLVKRTGEKVFLECVQDMDHENMFWYRQDPGLGLRLIYFSYDVKMKEKGDIPEGYSVSREKKERFSLILESASTNQTSMYLCASSLGEGGAFFGQGTRLTVV.

The V call is TRBV29-1, the J call TRBJ1-2, with TRBD1 identical over 7 bases. The CDR3 is 14 amino acids. Germline CDR1 is SQVTM and CDR2 is ANQGSEA. The V and J ends lost 0 bases and 5 bases, in that order; junction bases with no gene match: 6. CDR3 amino acids: CSVEDHVTGYGYTF. The CDR3 DNA sequence: TGCAGCGTTGAAGATCATGTGACAGGGTATGGCTACACCTTC.

Details on this clone: This sample includes further DNA sequences coding for the same CDR3. The chain combines TRBV7-2 with TRBJ1-5, with TRBD1 as a possible D gene (6 bases). The CDR3 length is 15 residues. CDR1 is SGHTA, CDR2 FQGNSA, per germline. V lost 1 base, J lost 7 bases, and 14 bases lay in between. DNA of the CDR3: TGTGCCAGCAGCTTAGACCAGGGGATGGGCCAGCCCCAGCATTTT. Its protein product is CASSLDQGMGQPQHF.

The rearrangement joins TRBV11-1 to TRBJ1-1, with D maybe TRBD1 (5 bases). The CDR3 contains 14 residues. The V and J ends lost 5 bases and 1 base respectively, with 11 bases between them. Germline V CDR1 and CDR2: SGHAT, FQDESV (reference sequence). The DNA of the CDR3 is TGTGCCAGCAGCCAAGAGGGGAGGAACACTGAAGCTTTCTTT. Amino acids: CASSQEGRNTEAFF.

V and J are TRBV5-6 and TRBJ1-2, with 10 bases fitting TRBD1. J gave up 3 bases and V 2 bases, and 4 bases lay outside the gene matches. The CDR3 has 15 amino acids. Per germline, CDR1 SGHDT and CDR2 YYEEEE. The CDR3 bases are TGTGCCAGCAGCTTCCCGACAGGGGGCGACTATGGCTACACCTTC. Amino acids: CASSFPTGGDYGYTF.

The V and J genes are TRBV11-2 and TRBJ2-5, with TRBD2 identical over 8 bases. The germline CDR1 and CDR2 sequences are SGHAT and FQNNGV. The CDR3 covers 16 residues. The trim removed 1 base at V and 6 bases at J, leaving 10 bases unmatched. The CDR3 loop reads CASSLVVGGGLQTQYF. The CDR3, as DNA: TGTGCCAGCAGCTTAGTAGTAGGCGGGGGGCTGCAGACCCAGTACTTC.

With respect to this clone: The sample has other DNA sequences that encode this CDR3 too. The genes are TRBV11-2 and TRBJ2-3; D is uncertain. Trimming pared 1 base from V and 2 bases from J, leaving 4 bases between. CDR1 and CDR2 (germline): SGHAT, FQNNGV. This CDR3 has 13 residues. The CDR3 region has the DNA TGTGCCAGCAGCTTAGGGGCCACAGATACGCAGTATTTT. It is translated as CASSLGATDTQYF.

This clone was observed a few times. The genes are TRBV2 and TRBJ1-4; 9 positions agree with TRBD1. The V and J ends lost 3 bases and 8 bases, in that order; junction bases with no gene match: 1. The CDR3 covers 13 residues. Per the germline V gene, CDR1 is SNHLY and CDR2 is FYNNEI. CDR3 protein: CASSEDRGEKLFF. As DNA, the CDR3 is TGTGCCAGCAGTGAGGACAGGGGCGAAAAACTGTTTTTT. The full variable domain, completed using reference TRBV2 and TRBJ1-4, is EPEVTQTPSHQVTQMGQEVILRCVPISNHLYFYWYRQILGQKVEFLVSFYNNEISEKSEIFDDQFSVERPDGSNFTLKIRSTKLEDSAMYFCASSEDRGEKLFFGSGTQLSVL.

The chain has TRBV30 and TRBJ1-6; D gene uncertain. The CDR3 runs to 14 residues. Germline V gene data show CDR1 as GTSNPN and CDR2 as SVGIG (reference sequence). The germline V and J ends were trimmed by 2 bases and 8 bases, with 13 bases remaining between them. CDR3 protein: CAWSISRNYSPLHF. The CDR3 bases are TGTGCCTGGAGTATAAGTCGGAACTATTCACCCCTCCACTTT.

CDR3: CASSVNTEAFF. CDR3 nucleotide sequence: TGCGCCAGCAGCGTGAACACTGAAGCTTTCTTT. V and J are TRBV4-1 and TRBJ1-1; D unresolved. V lost 5 bases to trimming and J lost 0 bases, with 1 base between them. Germline V lookup: CDR1 MGHRA, CDR2 YSYEKL. This CDR3 is 11 amino acids long.

The chain has TRBV18 and TRBJ1-5; D is ambiguous. V was pared by 3 bases and J by 5 bases, with 8 bases between. CDR3 length: 13 residues. The V gene's germline CDR1 is KGHSH and CDR2 LQKENI. The CDR3 spells CASSPSKDQPQHF. The CDR3 nucleotides read TGTGCCAGCTCACCCAGTAAGGATCAGCCCCAGCATTTT.

The chain combines TRBV30 with TRBJ2-7; D is undetermined. Germline V gene lookup returns CDR1 GTSNPN and CDR2 SVGIG (reference sequence). This CDR3 is built from 12 residues. Trimming stripped 2 bases from V and 0 bases from J, with 5 bases between. CDR3 loop: CAWSPTSYEQYF. The CDR3 region has the DNA TGTGCCTGGAGTCCCACCTCCTACGAGCAGTACTTC.

V gene TRBV30 combines with J gene TRBJ2-7, with D perhaps TRBD2 (6 bases). CDR3 length equals 16 residues. Trimming took off 2 bases at V and 2 bases at J, with 19 bases between the two ends. The V gene's germline CDR1 is GTSNPN and CDR2 SVGIG (reference sequence). CDR3 sequence: CAWSRKGWDSTYEQYF. CDR3 in DNA: TGTGCCTGGAGTCGAAAGGGGTGGGACTCGACCTACGAGCAGTACTTC.

This sequence joins TRBV25-1 and TRBJ1-6, with TRBD1 as a possible D gene (6 bases). Germline assignment: CDR1 MGHDK and CDR2 SYGVNS. The CDR3 is made up of 14 amino acids. V was clipped by 2 bases and J by 10 bases, with 12 bases between them. The CDR3 spells CASSERPGVSPLHF. The CDR3 bases are TGTGCCAGCAGTGAAAGGCCAGGGGTGTCACCCCTCCACTTT.

This clone has only a few counts. Given a much more abundant clone one base away, this may be a read error. The rearrangement uses TRBV7-8 and TRBJ1-1; D is uncertain. CDR3 length: 11 residues. Germline CDR1 is SGHVS and CDR2 is FQNEAQ. Trimming took off 3 bases at V and 4 bases at J, with 3 bases between the two ends. For the CDR3, the DNA is TGTGCCAGCAGCTTGATCACTGAAGCTTTCTTT. The encoded protein is CASSLITEAFF.

The chain joins TRBV4-1 to TRBJ2-7; 11 bases agree with TRBD2. V trimming: 0 bases; J trimming: 0 bases; junction bases outside the gene matches: 10. The CDR3 is 19 residues long. Germline lookup yields CDR1 MGHRA and CDR2 YSYEKL. In nucleotides, the CDR3 is TGCGCCAGCAGCCAAGACCCCACTAGCGGGGGCCGGAGCTCCTACGAGCAGTACTTC. Protein sequence: CASSQDPTSGGRSSYEQYF.

The V call is TRBV7-2, the J call TRBJ2-3; 11 bases map to TRBD2. Germline CDR1 reads SGHTA; CDR2 reads FQGNSA. J lost 5 bases, V lost 3 bases, and 7 bases had no gene match. The CDR3 is 16 residues long. CDR3 coding DNA: TGTGCCAGCAGCTTGGTAGCGGGGGGGCGAGAAGATACGCAGTATTTT. This codes for CASSLVAGGREDTQYF.

The chain employs TRBV9 and TRBJ2-1, with D possibly being TRBD1 (6 bases). The CDR3 extends over 17 amino acids. V lost 5 bases to trimming and J lost 1 base, with 19 bases between them. Per the germline V gene, CDR1 is SGDLS and CDR2 is YYNGEE. CDR3 sequence: CASSYSTGSGSYNEQFF. The CDR3 coding sequence is TGTGCCAGCAGTTATTCTACAGGGTCAGGTTCCTACAATGAGCAGTTCTTC.

This clone was counted only a few times. The gene calls are TRBV5-1 and TRBJ2-2; 8 bases are a match to TRBD1. Germline values: CDR1 SGHRS, CDR2 YFSETQ. Trimming took 1 base from V and 3 from J; bases not matched to a gene: 2. CDR3 length: 15 residues. CDR3 nucleotide sequence: TGCGCCAGCAGCTTGAGGGGACAGGACACCGGGGAGCTGTTTTTT. This sequence encodes CASSLRGQDTGELFF. Complete variable domain (other parts from reference TRBV5-1 and TRBJ2-2): KAGVTQTPRYLIKTRGQQVTLSCSPISGHRSVSWYQQTPGQGLQFLFEYFSETQRNKGNFPGRFSGRQFSNSRSEMNVSTLELGDSALYLCASSLRGQDTGELFFGEGSRLTVL.

The rearrangement links TRBV11-3 to TRBJ1-2; no firm D call. This CDR3 spans 13 amino acids. V was pared by 0 bases and J by 4 bases, with 6 bases between. Germline assignment: CDR1 SGHNT and CDR2 YENEEA. CDR3 in DNA: TGTGCCAGCAGCTTAGACAGGCTCTATGGCTACACCTTC. This encodes CASSLDRLYGYTF.

About this clone itself: One junction end disagrees with the germline gene, perhaps due to a read error. The rearrangement uses TRBV7-7 and TRBJ2-7, with 7 positions matching TRBD1. The germline CDR1 and CDR2 sequences are SSHAT and FNYEAQ (reference sequence). This CDR3 is built from 15 residues. CDR3 region: CASSRIGTAEVEQYF. CDR3 DNA: TGTGCTAGCAGCAGGATAGGGACAGCAGAAGTCGAGCAGTACTTC.

The chain recombines TRBV30 with TRBJ1-2; D is uncertain. V was shortened by 4 bases and J by 0 bases, with 15 bases between the two germline ends. Germline lookup yields CDR1 GTSNPN and CDR2 SVGIG (reference sequence). The CDR3 is 15 amino acids. This CDR3 reads CAWTPPSQANYGYTF. For the CDR3, the DNA is TGTGCCTGGACCCCACCATCTCAGGCTAACTATGGCTACACCTTC. Variable domain in full (rest from reference TRBV30 and TRBJ1-2): SQTIHQWPATLVQPVGSPLSLECTVEGTSNPNLYWYRQAAGRGLQLLFYSVGIGQISSEVPQNLSASRPQDRQFILSSKKLLLSDSGFYLCAWTPPSQANYGYTFGSGTRLTVV.